The 19 T cell receptor beta chains reported below all come from one sample, sequenced in a study of cytomegalovirus exposure and HLA in healthy donors. This table comes from immunoSEQ multiplex PCR, and its TCRdb copy is limited to in-frame clones, with some not included. Here the sample spans fewer than 85,000 clones, roughly 89% being singletons. The sample comprised PBMCs. The source is a woman under 30 in good health and CMV-seropositive.

The CDR3 DNA reads as TGCGCCAGCAGCCAGTTGGGACTACACAATGAGCAGTTCTTC. It specifies CASSQLGLHNEQFF. The rearrangement links TRBV4-1 to TRBJ2-1, with 7 bases that match TRBD2. J gave up 5 bases and V 3 bases, and 4 bases lay outside the gene matches. This CDR3 is built from 14 residues. Looked up from germline, CDR1 is MGHRA and CDR2 is YSYEKL.

The chain couples TRBV21-1 to TRBJ1-1; the D call in the table, TRBD1, was not verified against the DNA. TRBV21-1 is designated a pseudogene. CDR3 length: 18 amino acids. This CDR3 reads CASSNPSRDRGKNTEAFF. CDR3 DNA sequence: TGTGCCAGCAGCAACCCTTCCCGGGACAGGGGGAAGAACACTGAAGCTTTCTTT.

This chain links TRBV7-9 with TRBJ2-1; TRBD2 aligns across 7 bases. V shed 5 bases, J shed 3 bases, and the junction held 10 bases outside the gene matches. CDR3 size: 16 residues. Germline CDR1 and CDR2: SEHNR and FQNEAQ (reference sequence). The CDR3 protein is CASSPAGTTNYNEQFF. CDR3 in DNA: TGTGCCAGCAGCCCTGCCGGGACTACCAACTACAATGAGCAGTTCTTC.

V is TRBV19 and J is TRBJ2-7; a weak D match, TRBD1 (6 bases). The CDR3 spans 15 residues. CDR1 and CDR2 from the germline V gene are LNHDA and SQIVND (reference sequence). Trimming stripped 3 bases from V and 0 bases from J, with 12 bases between. The chain's CDR3 is CASSIGTPDSYEQYF. CDR3 in DNA: TGTGCCAGTAGTATTGGGACACCTGACTCCTACGAGCAGTACTTC.

This clone has a handful of counts. The gene calls are TRBV4-3 and TRBJ1-1; a possible D gene is TRBD1 (6 bases). Deletions cut 2 bases from V and 0 bases from J, with 10 bases between. Germline V gives CDR1 LGHNA, CDR2 YSLEER. The CDR3 extends over 15 amino acids. CDR3 nucleotide sequence: TGCGCCAGCAGCCAAAACAGGGCCCTGAACACTGAAGCTTTCTTT. Protein: CASSQNRALNTEAFF.

This chain uses TRBV7-9 with TRBJ2-1; 7 bases are shared with TRBD2. Germline V gene sequence: CDR1 SEHNR, CDR2 FQNEAQ (reference sequence). The CDR3 is 16 amino acids. V was pared by 5 bases and J by 5 bases, with 12 bases of the junction left unmatched. CDR3 amino acids: CASSLGERDRDNEQFF. In DNA, the CDR3 is TGTGCCAGCAGCCTAGGGGAGCGGGATAGGGACAATGAGCAGTTCTTC. Complete variable domain (other parts from reference TRBV7-9 and TRBJ2-1): DTGVSQNPRHKITKRGQNVTFRCDPISEHNRLYWYRQTLGQGPEFLTYFQNEAQLEKSRLLSDRFSAERPKGSFSTLEIQRTEQGDSAMYLCASSLGERDRDNEQFFGPGTRLTVL.

The rearrangement joins TRBV19 to TRBJ2-7; 7 bases align to TRBD1. V lost 8 bases, J lost 1 base, and 2 bases stayed unmatched. The CDR3 consists of 12 residues. Germline CDR1 LNHDA, CDR2 SQIVND (reference sequence). CDR3 sequence (DNA): TGTGCCAGTCAGGGGGAGTCCTACGAGCAGTACTTC. Translated: CASQGESYEQYF.

V gene TRBV2 combines with J gene TRBJ2-5, with D possibly TRBD1 on 5 matching bases. The ends were cut back, 6 bases at V and 0 bases at J, with 11 bases in the middle. The CDR3 loop spans 14 amino acids. The germline V gene encodes CDR1 SNHLY and CDR2 FYNNEI. The CDR3 nucleotides read TGTGCCAGCAGCAAGGGGCTGAACCAAGAGACCCAGTACTTC. Its protein product is CASSKGLNQETQYF.

The CDR3 DNA follows: TGTCCTGGGAGCAAACTCAGCGAACAAAGTCGGGCCAACGTCCTGACTTTC. Translated, it gives CPGSKLSEQSRANVLTF. The genes are TRBV22-1 and TRBJ2-6; no DNA check was done on the table's D call, TRBD2. TRBV22-1 is given as a pseudogene. The length of the CDR3 is 17 residues.

The CDR3 nucleotides read TGTGCCAGCACCACAGGGAACTATGGCTACACCTTC. This codes for CASTTGNYGYTF. V is TRBV7-8 and J is TRBJ1-2; D possibly corresponds to TRBD1 (6 bases). Between the trimmed V and J ends, which lost 7 bases and 2 bases, there was a span of 8 bases. Germline V gene sequence: CDR1 SGHVS, CDR2 FQNEAQ. There are 12 residues in the CDR3.

This rearrangement joins TRBV2 to TRBJ1-5; TRBD1 matches at 10 bases. The CDR3 is made up of 15 amino acids. Per germline, CDR1 SNHLY and CDR2 FYNNEI. The trim removed 6 bases at V and 5 bases at J, leaving 7 bases unmatched. The CDR3 region is CASRVGQGGYQPQHF. The DNA of the CDR3 is TGTGCCAGCAGGGTTGGACAGGGGGGGTATCAGCCCCAGCATTTT.

The rearrangement joins TRBV5-1 to TRBJ2-3; TRBD2 agrees at 9 bases. Germline V gene sequence: CDR1 SGHRS, CDR2 YFSETQ. The J segment lost 2 bases and the V segment lost 4 bases, leaving 14 bases of the junction unmatched. CDR3 length: 18 amino acids. CDR3 loop: CASSPPRLAEALTDTQYF. Written as DNA, the CDR3 is TGCGCCAGCAGCCCGCCACGACTAGCGGAGGCTCTCACAGATACGCAGTATTTT.

This clone was observed a handful of times. The chain carries TRBV7-5 and TRBJ2-6; TRBD2 is taken as the D call from the table, unchecked against the DNA. TRBV7-5 is a known pseudogene. The CDR3 length is 18 residues. CDR3 DNA sequence: TGTGCCAGAAGCCTTCGACTAGCGGGAGGCTCGGGGGCCAACGTCCTGACTTTC. Its protein is CARSLRLAGGSGANVLTF.

The rearrangement uses TRBV29-1 and TRBJ2-2; no definite D call. Germline loops: CDR1 SQVTM, CDR2 ANQGSEA. Trimming left V 4 bases short and J 3 bases short, with 3 bases between. The CDR3 covers 11 residues. The CDR3 reads CSVAYTGELFF. CDR3 in DNA: TGCAGCGTTGCTTACACCGGGGAGCTGTTTTTT.

This rearrangement joins TRBV6-6 to TRBJ2-5, with D perhaps matching TRBD1 (5 bases). From germline, CDR1 is MNHNY and CDR2 SVGAGI (reference sequence). Deletions cut 7 bases from V and 2 bases from J, with 11 bases between. The CDR3 is 13 residues long. The CDR3 reads CASTVQAQETQYF. CDR3 coding DNA: TGTGCCAGCACGGTACAGGCTCAAGAGACCCAGTACTTC.

Only one count was recorded for this clone. The chain has TRBV5-5 and TRBJ1-4, with D maybe TRBD1 (5 bases). V was cut by 3 bases and J by 7 bases, with 16 bases left in between. Germline V gene data show CDR1 as SGHKS and CDR2 as YYEKEE (reference sequence). This CDR3 region has 15 residues. CDR3 bases: TGTGCCAGCAGCTCCTTTGCAGGGATTTCTGAAAAACTGTTTTTT. Translation gives CASSSFAGISEKLFF.

This clone was picked up a small number of times. This chain joins TRBV6-4 and TRBJ1-2; a possible D gene is TRBD1 (6 bases). V lost 3 bases, J lost 4 bases, and 15 bases lay in between. The CDR3 has 15 amino acids. In germline, CDR1 is MRHNA, CDR2 SNTAGT. Written as DNA, the CDR3 is TGTGCCAGCAGTGATGGGACAAGCGAGGGCTATGGCTACACCTTC. Its translation is CASSDGTSEGYGYTF.

This clone occurred a few times. The chain's CDR3 is CSVAWQNTEAFF. The CDR3 nucleotides read TGCAGCGTTGCATGGCAGAACACTGAAGCTTTCTTT. This sequence joins TRBV29-1 and TRBJ1-1; D not resolved. This CDR3 contains 12 residues. Trimming pared 4 bases from V and 1 base from J, leaving 7 bases between. Germline assignment: CDR1 SQVTM and CDR2 ANQGSEA. Full variable domain (remainder filled in from reference TRBV29-1 and TRBJ1-1): SAVISQKPSRDICQRGTSLTIQCQVDSQVTMMFWYRQQPGQSLTLIATANQGSEATYESGFVIDKFPISRPNLTFSTLTVSNMSPEDSSIYLCSVAWQNTEAFFGQGTRLTVV.

CDR3 amino acids: CSVKRGVGETQYF. For the CDR3, the DNA is TGCAGCGTTAAACGGGGAGTCGGGGAGACCCAGTACTTC. This chain links TRBV29-1 with TRBJ2-5, with D possibly TRBD2 on 5 matching bases. The CDR3 extends over 13 amino acids. The V gene's germline CDR1 is SQVTM and CDR2 ANQGSEA. V was clipped by 5 bases and J by 5 bases, with 15 bases between them.